A selection of T cell receptor beta chains follows, all from one sample in a study of early T cells in non-severe SARS-CoV-2 infection. TCRdb processed the 5' RACE reads anew with MiXCR; each CDR3 protein has one entry. The table shows some 54,000 distinct CDR3 sequences, with about 11% occurring only once. Sample: whole blood. Receptors were obtained from an adult who was a healthcare worker with PCR-confirmed SARS-CoV-2 infection or an uninfected control (not recorded which). The CDR3 runs from the conserved cysteine through the conserved F or W. A D gene is named only where the DNA matches it firmly. The listing skips clone size in some rows; elsewhere it reads once, few, many or a size class.

J | V | D | length | size | DNA | CDR3
TRBJ2-7 | TRBV24-1 | - | 14 | few | TGTGCCACCAGTGACCACAGGGTAGGCTACGAGCAGTACTTC | CATSDHRVGYEQYF
TRBJ2-5 | TRBV5-4 | - | 17 | few | TGTGCCAGCAGCTTGGAATTAGGGAGGTCTCTCCAAGAGACCCAGTACTTC | CASSLELGRSLQETQYF
TRBJ1-1 | TRBV12-5 | - | 11 | many | TGTGCTAGCACCTTGACGGGTGAAGCTTTCTTT | CASTLTGEAFF
TRBJ1-2 | TRBV27 | - | 19 | many | TGTGCCAGCCGATGGAGGACGGGGGGAGGGACCGAAGCTAACTATGGCTACACCTTC | CASRWRTGGGTEANYGYTF
TRBJ2-7 | TRBV30 | - | 12 | many | TGTGCCTGGAGAAGTATTGCCTACGAGCAGTACTTC | CAWRSIAYEQYF
TRBJ2-7 | TRBV20-1 | - | 12 | - | TGCAGTGCTTCCCTGTTAGAGTACGAGCAGTACTTC | CSASLLEYEQYF
TRBJ2-7 | TRBV11-2 | - | 12 | few | TGTGCCAGCAGCTTAGGTTCCTACGAGCAGTACTTC | CASSLGSYEQYF
TRBJ2-1 | TRBV20-1 | TRBD2 | 18 | - | TGCAGTGCTAGAGGCGACATTAGCGGGAGGTCCTCAGTGGATGAGCAGTTCTTC | CSARGDISGRSSVDEQFF
TRBJ1-6 | TRBV30 | - | 15 | - | TGTGCCTGGAGCCGGGACCCCTCCTATAATTCACCCCTCCACTTT | CAWSRDPSYNSPLHF
TRBJ2-1 | TRBV28 | - | 21 | - | TGTGCCAGCAGTCCTACCGTTCCCCACCGCGGTGGAGGGGGATCTTCAAATGAGCAGTTCTTC | CASSPTVPHRGGGGSSNEQFF
TRBJ2-1 | TRBV14 | - | 14 | - | TGTGCCAGCAGCCCCCTGGGTACCTACAATGAGCAGTTCTTC | CASSPLGTYNEQFF
TRBJ2-3 | TRBV4-1 | TRBD2 | 17 | many | TGCGCCAGCAGCCAACCAAGGACTAGCGGGGCGACAGATACGCAGTATTTT | CASSQPRTSGATDTQYF
TRBJ1-1 | TRBV18 | TRBD1 | 15 | - | TGTGCCAGCTCACTTGGGACAGGGACAAACACTGAAGCTTTCTTT | CASSLGTGTNTEAFF
TRBJ1-5 | TRBV5-1 | - | 14 | few | TGCGCCAGCAGCTTCGGACAGCCTCATCAGCCCCAGCATTTT | CASSFGQPHQPQHF
TRBJ2-3 | TRBV29-1 | - | 14 | few | TGCAGCGGGGACAACTTACCCGGGCCGTACACGCAGTATTTT | CSGDNLPGPYTQYF
TRBJ1-2 | TRBV18 | - | 14 | - | TGTGCCAGCTCACCACCGTGGCTCCTCTATGGCTACACCTTC | CASSPPWLLYGYTF
TRBJ2-1 | TRBV19 | TRBD2 | 18 | few | TGTGCCAGTACGCAGACCTTACTAGCGGGAAACGCACACAATGAGCAGTTCTTC | CASTQTLLAGNAHNEQFF
TRBJ2-1 | TRBV6-5 | - | 11 | few | TGTGCCAGTCGGACTGGGGGCGATCAGTTCTTC | CASRTGGDQFF
TRBJ1-1 | TRBV4-3 | - | 13 | many | TGCGCCAGCAGCCACCGACGGGACACTGAAGCTTTCTTT | CASSHRRDTEAFF
TRBJ2-5 | TRBV20-1 | - | 12 | few | TGCAGTGCTAGGAGAACCCAAGAGACCCAGTACTTC | CSARRTQETQYF
TRBJ2-1 | TRBV7-2 | TRBD2 | 14 | - | TGTGCCAGCAGCTCGGGGGGGCTCACCAATGAGCAGTTCTTC | CASSSGGLTNEQFF